This TCR beta chain was sequenced in a study of shared clonotypes between healthy human individuals. Clones were sequenced by immunoSEQ multiplex PCR, and TCRdb holds only the in-frame ones, with some missing. Altogether 2 million to 2.5 million clones are present, 85% to 95% being singletons, with the ten largest covering 1.7%. Naive CD8 cells were CD45RO-negative, positively selected for CCR7, excluding terminally differentiated effector memory CD45RA+ cells. CDR3 length equals 15 residues. V was trimmed by 6 bases and J by 2 bases, leaving 16 bases between them. Germline loops: CDR1 MNHEY, CDR2 SVGAGI.

The source material was naive CD8+ T cells from PBMCs. This clonotype was sampled from a man between 18 and 35 years old in good health. Some clones in this sample may be carry-over from other donors' samples. The V and J genes are TRBV6-5 and TRBJ2-5; TRBD2 might be the D (5 bases). The CDR3 protein is CASRVTLAEQETQYF. CDR3 in DNA: TGTGCCAGCAGGGTGACCCTAGCCGAGCAAGAGACCCAGTACTTC.